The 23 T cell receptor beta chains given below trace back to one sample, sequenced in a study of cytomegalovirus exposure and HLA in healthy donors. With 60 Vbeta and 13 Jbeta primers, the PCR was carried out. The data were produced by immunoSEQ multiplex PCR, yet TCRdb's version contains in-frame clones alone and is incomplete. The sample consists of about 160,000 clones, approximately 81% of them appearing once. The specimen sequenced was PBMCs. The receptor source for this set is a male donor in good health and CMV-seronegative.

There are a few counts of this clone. The CDR3 region has the DNA TGTGCCAGCAGCCGACAGGGGAGCCAGCCGAGCTCTGGGGCCAACGTCCTGACTTTC. This encodes CASSRQGSQPSSGANVLTF. This sequence joins TRBV7-3 and TRBJ2-6, with 8 positions matching TRBD1. Germline CDR1 SGHTA, CDR2 FQGTGA. After removal of 5 bases from V and 0 bases from J, the junction contained 12 bases not matched to a gene. The CDR3 has 19 amino acids.

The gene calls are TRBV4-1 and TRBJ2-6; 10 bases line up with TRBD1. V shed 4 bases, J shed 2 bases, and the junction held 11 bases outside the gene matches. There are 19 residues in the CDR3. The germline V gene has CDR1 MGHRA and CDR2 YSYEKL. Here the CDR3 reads CASSPDPGQGTPGANVLTF. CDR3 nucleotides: TGCGCCAGCAGCCCAGACCCGGGACAGGGGACCCCTGGGGCCAACGTCCTGACTTTC.

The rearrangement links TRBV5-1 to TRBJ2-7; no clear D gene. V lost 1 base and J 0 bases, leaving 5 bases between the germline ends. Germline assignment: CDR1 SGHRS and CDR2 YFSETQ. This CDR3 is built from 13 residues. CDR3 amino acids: CASSLSSSYEQYF. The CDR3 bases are TGCGCCAGCAGCTTGTCCAGCTCCTACGAGCAGTACTTC.

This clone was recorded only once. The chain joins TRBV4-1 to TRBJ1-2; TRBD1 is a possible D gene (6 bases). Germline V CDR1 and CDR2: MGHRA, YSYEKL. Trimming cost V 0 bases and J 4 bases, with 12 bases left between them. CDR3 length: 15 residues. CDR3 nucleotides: TGCGCCAGCAGCCAAGATACAGGGCGCGTCTATGGCTACACCTTC. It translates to CASSQDTGRVYGYTF.

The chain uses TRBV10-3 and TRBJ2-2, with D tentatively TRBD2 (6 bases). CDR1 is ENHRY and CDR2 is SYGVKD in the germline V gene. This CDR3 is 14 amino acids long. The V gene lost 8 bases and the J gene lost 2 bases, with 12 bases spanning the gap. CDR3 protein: CAIGVGGNTGELFF. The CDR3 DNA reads TGTGCCATCGGGGTGGGGGGAAACACCGGGGAGCTGTTTTTT.

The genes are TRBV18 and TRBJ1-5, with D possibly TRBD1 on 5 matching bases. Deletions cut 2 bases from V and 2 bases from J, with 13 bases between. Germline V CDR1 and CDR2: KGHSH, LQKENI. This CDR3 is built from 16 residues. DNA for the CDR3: TGTGCCAGCTCACCAGGGCAGGGAAGAGGCAATCAGCCCCAGCATTTT. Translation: CASSPGQGRGNQPQHF.

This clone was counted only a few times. CDR3 nucleotide sequence: TGCGCCAGCAGCTTACGGGGGATACAAGAGACCCAGTACTTC. Amino acid sequence: CASSLRGIQETQYF. The chain is built from TRBV5-1 and TRBJ2-5; D might be TRBD2 (6 bases). V was pared by 2 bases and J by 2 bases, with 10 bases between. This CDR3 is 14 amino acids long. Germline values: CDR1 SGHRS, CDR2 YFSETQ. The full variable domain, rest sourced from reference TRBV5-1 and TRBJ2-5, is KAGVTQTPRYLIKTRGQQVTLSCSPISGHRSVSWYQQTPGQGLQFLFEYFSETQRNKGNFPGRFSGRQFSNSRSEMNVSTLELGDSALYLCASSLRGIQETQYFGPGTRLLVL.

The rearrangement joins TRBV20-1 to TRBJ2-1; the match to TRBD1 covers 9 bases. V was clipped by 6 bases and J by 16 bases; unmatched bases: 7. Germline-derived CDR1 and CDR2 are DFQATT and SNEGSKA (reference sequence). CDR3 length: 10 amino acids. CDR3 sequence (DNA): TGCAGTGCCCTAGGGACAGGGCATTTCTTC. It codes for CSALGTGHFF.

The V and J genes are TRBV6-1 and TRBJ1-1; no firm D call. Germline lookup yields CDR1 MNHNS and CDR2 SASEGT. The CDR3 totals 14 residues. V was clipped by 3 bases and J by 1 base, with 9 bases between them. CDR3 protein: CASSDRRRNTEAFF. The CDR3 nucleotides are TGTGCCAGCAGTGATCGGCGGAGGAACACTGAAGCTTTCTTT.

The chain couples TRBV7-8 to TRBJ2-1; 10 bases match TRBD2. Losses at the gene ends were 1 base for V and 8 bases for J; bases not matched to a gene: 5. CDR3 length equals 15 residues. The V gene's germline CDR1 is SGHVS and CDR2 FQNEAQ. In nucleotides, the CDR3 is TGTGCCAGCAGCTTAGGGGGACTAGCGAGCGATGAGCAGTTCTTC. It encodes CASSLGGLASDEQFF.

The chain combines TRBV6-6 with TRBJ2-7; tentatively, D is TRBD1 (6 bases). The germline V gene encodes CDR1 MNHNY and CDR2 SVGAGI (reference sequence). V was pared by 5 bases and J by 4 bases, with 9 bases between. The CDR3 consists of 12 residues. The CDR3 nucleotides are TGTGCCAGCAGTCCAGGGGCTTACGAGCAGTACTTC. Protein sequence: CASSPGAYEQYF.

The CDR3, as DNA: TGTGCCAGCAGTTGGGGAGTGGGCTCCTATGGCTACACCTTC. Translation gives CASSWGVGSYGYTF. J is TRBJ1-2 and V is TRBV6-5; D is unclear. The CDR3 totals 14 residues. The ends were cut back, 4 bases at V and 4 bases at J, with 13 bases in the middle. The V gene's germline CDR1 is MNHEY and CDR2 SVGAGI.

The CDR3, as DNA: TGTGCTAGTGGTTTGGTCCCCGTACAGGGTGGCTATGGCTACACCTTC. It yields the protein CASGLVPVQGGYGYTF. This chain joins TRBV12-5 and TRBJ1-2; the D gene is possibly TRBD1 (6 bases). The length of the CDR3 is 16 residues. Germline-derived CDR1 and CDR2 are LGHNT and FRNRAP. V lost 0 bases, J lost 4 bases, and 15 bases lay in between.

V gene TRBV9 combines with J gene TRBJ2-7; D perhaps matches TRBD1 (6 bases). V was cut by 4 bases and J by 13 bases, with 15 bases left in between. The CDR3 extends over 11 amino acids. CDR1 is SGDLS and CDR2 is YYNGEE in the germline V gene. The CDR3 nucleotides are TGTGCCAGCAGCCTCGGCGGACAGATATACTTC. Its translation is CASSLGGQIYF.

The CDR3 nucleotides read TGCGCCAGCAGCTTGGACAGGGAGCAGTTCTTC. It specifies CASSLDREQFF. The chain uses TRBV5-1 and TRBJ2-1; D might be TRBD1 (5 bases). Germline V gives CDR1 SGHRS, CDR2 YFSETQ. CDR3 length: 11 residues. Trimming pared 0 bases from V and 10 bases from J, leaving 5 bases between.

Written as DNA, the CDR3 is TGTGCCAGTAGCCCAGACAGGGGGCGGGAAAATTCACCCCTCCACTTT. Translation: CASSPDRGRENSPLHF. J is TRBJ1-6 and V is TRBV19; TRBD1 agrees at 10 bases. This CDR3 region has 16 residues. The V and J ends lost 6 bases and 7 bases, in that order; junction bases with no gene match: 9. Germline V gene lookup returns CDR1 LNHDA and CDR2 SQIVND (reference sequence).

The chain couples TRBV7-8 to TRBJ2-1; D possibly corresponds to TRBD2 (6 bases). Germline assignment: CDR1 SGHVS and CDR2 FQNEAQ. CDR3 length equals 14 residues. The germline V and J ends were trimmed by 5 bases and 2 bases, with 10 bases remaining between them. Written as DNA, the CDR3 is TGTGCCAGCAGCCCGGGACTTCCCTACAATGAGCAGTTCTTC. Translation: CASSPGLPYNEQFF. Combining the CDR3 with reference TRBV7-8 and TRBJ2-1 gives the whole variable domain GAGVSQSPRYKVAKRGQDVALRCDPISGHVSLFWYQQALGQGPEFLTYFQNEAQLDKSGLPSDRFFAERPEGSVSTLKIQRTQQEDSAVYLCASSPGLPYNEQFFGPGTRLTVL.

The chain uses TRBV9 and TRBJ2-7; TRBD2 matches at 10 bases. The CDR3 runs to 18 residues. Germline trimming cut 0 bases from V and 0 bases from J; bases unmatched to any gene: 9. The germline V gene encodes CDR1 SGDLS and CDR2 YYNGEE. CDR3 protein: CASSVGVAGGMNSYEQYF. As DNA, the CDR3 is TGTGCCAGCAGCGTAGGGGTAGCGGGAGGTATGAACTCCTACGAGCAGTACTTC.

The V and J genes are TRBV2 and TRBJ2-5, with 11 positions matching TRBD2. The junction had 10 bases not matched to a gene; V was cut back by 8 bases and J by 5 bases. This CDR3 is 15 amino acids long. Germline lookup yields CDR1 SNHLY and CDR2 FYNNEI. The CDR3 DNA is TGTGCCAGCGGGCTTAGCGGGGGGGCCAGTGAGACCCAGTACTTC. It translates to CASGLSGGASETQYF.

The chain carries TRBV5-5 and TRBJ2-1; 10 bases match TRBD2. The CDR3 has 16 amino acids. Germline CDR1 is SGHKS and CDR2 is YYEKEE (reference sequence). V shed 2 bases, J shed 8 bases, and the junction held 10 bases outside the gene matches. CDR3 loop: CASSFQAGGTRDEQFF. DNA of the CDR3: TGTGCCAGCAGCTTTCAAGCGGGAGGGACGAGGGATGAGCAGTTCTTC.

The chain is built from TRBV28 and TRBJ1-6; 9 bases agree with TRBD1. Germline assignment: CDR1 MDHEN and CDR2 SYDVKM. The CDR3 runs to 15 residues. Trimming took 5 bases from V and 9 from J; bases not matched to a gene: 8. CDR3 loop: CASSRGDRDVSPLHF. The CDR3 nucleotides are TGTGCCAGCAGTCGGGGGGACAGGGATGTTTCACCCCTCCACTTT.

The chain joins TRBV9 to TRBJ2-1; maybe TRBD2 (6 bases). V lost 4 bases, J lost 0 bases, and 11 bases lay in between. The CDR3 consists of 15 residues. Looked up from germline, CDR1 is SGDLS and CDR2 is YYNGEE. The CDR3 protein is CASSPTSSSYNEQFF. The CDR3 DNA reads TGTGCCAGCAGCCCGACTAGTAGCTCCTACAATGAGCAGTTCTTC.

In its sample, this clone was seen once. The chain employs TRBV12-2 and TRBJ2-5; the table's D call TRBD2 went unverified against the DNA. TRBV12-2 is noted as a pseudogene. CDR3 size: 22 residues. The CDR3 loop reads CASRLAGDSLTERVWDQETQYF. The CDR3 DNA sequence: TGTGCAAGTCGCTTAGCGGGTGATTCCCTCACGGAGAGGGTATGGGACCAAGAGACCCAGTACTTC.